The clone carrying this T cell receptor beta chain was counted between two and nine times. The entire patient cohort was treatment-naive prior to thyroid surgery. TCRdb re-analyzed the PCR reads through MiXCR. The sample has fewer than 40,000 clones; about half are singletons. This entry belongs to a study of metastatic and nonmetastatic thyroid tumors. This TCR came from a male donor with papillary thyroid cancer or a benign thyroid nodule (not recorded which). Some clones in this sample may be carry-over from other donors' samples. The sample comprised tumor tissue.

CDR3: CATSDREPGTDTQYF. CDR3 nucleotide sequence: TGTGCCACCAGTGATCGGGAACCTGGCACAGATACGCAGTATTTT. The chain is built from TRBV24-1 and TRBJ2-3; perhaps TRBD2 as D (5 bases). The CDR3 covers 15 residues. CDR1 is KGHDR, CDR2 SFDVKD, per germline. Trimming pared 3 bases from V and 1 base from J, leaving 10 bases between.